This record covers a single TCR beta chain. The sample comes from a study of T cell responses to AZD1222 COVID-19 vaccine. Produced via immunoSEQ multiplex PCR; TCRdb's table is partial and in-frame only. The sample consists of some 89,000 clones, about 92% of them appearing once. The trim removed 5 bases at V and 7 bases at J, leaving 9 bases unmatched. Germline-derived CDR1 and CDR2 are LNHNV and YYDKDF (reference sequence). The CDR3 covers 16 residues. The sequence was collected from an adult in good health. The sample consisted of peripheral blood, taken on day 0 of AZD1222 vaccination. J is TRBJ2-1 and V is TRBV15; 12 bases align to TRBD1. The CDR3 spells CATSRRGQGAENEQFF. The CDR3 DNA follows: TGTGCCACCAGCCGACGGGGACAGGGGGCCGAGAATGAGCAGTTCTTC.